The 9 T cell receptor beta chains reported below all come from one sample, sequenced in a study of cytomegalovirus exposure and HLA in healthy donors. PCR amplification relied on 60 Vbeta primers (plus 13 Jbeta primers). Sequencing was performed with immunoSEQ multiplex PCR; in TCRdb, only in-frame clones are kept and a portion is missing. There are 100,000 to 150,000 clones in the sample; about three quarters occur only once, and 6.6% lies in the top ten. The sequencing sample was made of PBMCs. These TCRs come from a middle-aged man in good health and CMV-seropositive.

V gene TRBV29-1 combines with J gene TRBJ2-1, with D perhaps matching TRBD1 (5 bases). The V end lost 6 bases, the J end lost 8 bases, and 17 bases lay between the germline ends. The CDR3 sequence is 13 residues long. The germline V gene has CDR1 SQVTM and CDR2 ANQGSEA. The CDR3 spells CSVKGEQGYEQFF. The CDR3 DNA follows: TGCAGCGTCAAAGGCGAGCAGGGTTATGAGCAGTTCTTC.

This clone occurred a few times. As DNA, the CDR3 is TGCAGCGCCGGACTTTGGAATGAGCAGTTCTTC. This sequence encodes CSAGLWNEQFF. The chain has TRBV29-1 and TRBJ2-1, with D maybe TRBD2 (5 bases). Germline CDR1 and CDR2: SQVTM and ANQGSEA. V dropped 7 bases and J dropped 7 bases, with 11 bases sitting between them. The CDR3 runs 11 residues.

The rearrangement uses TRBV6-5 and TRBJ1-1; D gene unclear. Per germline, CDR1 MNHEY and CDR2 SVGAGI. V dropped 4 bases and J dropped 1 base, with 7 bases sitting between them. The CDR3 contains 13 residues. The CDR3 protein is CASSFSENTEAFF. The CDR3 coding sequence is TGTGCCAGCAGTTTTTCAGAGAACACTGAAGCTTTCTTT.

V usage is TRBV15 and J usage is TRBJ1-2, with 7 bases lining up with TRBD1. The length of the CDR3 is 13 residues. The germline V gene encodes CDR1 LNHNV and CDR2 YYDKDF (reference sequence). With V trimmed by 8 bases and J by 2 bases, 5 bases remained unmatched. CDR3 DNA sequence: TGTGCCACCGCAAGGGACAGCAACTATGGCTACACCTTC. As protein: CATARDSNYGYTF.

The CDR3 DNA sequence: TGTGCCAGCAGCTTTCGACTCGATCCCGGTTGGACCCAGATAGGGGGTGAAAAACTGTTTTTT. Amino acid sequence: CASSFRLDPGWTQIGGEKLFF. The chain recombines TRBV7-8 with TRBJ1-4; TRBD1 is a possible D gene (6 bases). The CDR3 is 21 amino acids. V shed 3 bases and J shed 7 bases, with 33 bases lying between them. Germline values: CDR1 SGHVS, CDR2 FQNEAQ.

The rearrangement links TRBV6-5 to TRBJ1-1; a weak D match, TRBD1 (5 bases). V lost 0 bases to trimming and J lost 10 bases, with 15 bases between them. Germline assignment: CDR1 MNHEY and CDR2 SVGAGI. This CDR3 is built from 14 residues. CDR3 DNA sequence: TGTGCCAGCAGTTACTCGAGTCCCGACAGAGCAGCTTTCTTT. Amino acids: CASSYSSPDRAAFF.

The V call is TRBV27, the J call TRBJ2-2; no clear D. Trimming cost V 0 bases and J 8 bases, with 7 bases left between them. The germline V gene encodes CDR1 MNHEY and CDR2 SMNVEV (reference sequence). This CDR3 has 13 residues. The CDR3 DNA sequence: TGTGCCAGCAGTTTATCCGCTATGGGGGAGCTGTTTTTT. Translating gives CASSLSAMGELFF.

The count of this clone is one. V usage is TRBV6-5 and J usage is TRBJ2-5, with TRBD1 as a possible D gene (5 bases). Trimming cost V 10 bases and J 2 bases, with 14 bases left between them. Germline V gives CDR1 MNHEY, CDR2 SVGAGI. The CDR3 runs to 13 residues. Here the CDR3 DNA reads TGTGCCACCAGCAAACAGGTTCAAGAGACCCAGTACTTC. Translating gives CATSKQVQETQYF.

V usage is TRBV18 and J usage is TRBJ2-1; 9 nucleotides agree with TRBD2. Germline V gene lookup returns CDR1 KGHSH and CDR2 LQKENI. The CDR3 is made up of 16 amino acids. Germline trimming cut 6 bases from V and 4 bases from J; bases unmatched to any gene: 10. CDR3 sequence reads: CASSPPLAGYYNEQFF. As DNA, the CDR3 is TGTGCCAGCTCTCCCCCCCTAGCGGGGTATTACAATGAGCAGTTCTTC.